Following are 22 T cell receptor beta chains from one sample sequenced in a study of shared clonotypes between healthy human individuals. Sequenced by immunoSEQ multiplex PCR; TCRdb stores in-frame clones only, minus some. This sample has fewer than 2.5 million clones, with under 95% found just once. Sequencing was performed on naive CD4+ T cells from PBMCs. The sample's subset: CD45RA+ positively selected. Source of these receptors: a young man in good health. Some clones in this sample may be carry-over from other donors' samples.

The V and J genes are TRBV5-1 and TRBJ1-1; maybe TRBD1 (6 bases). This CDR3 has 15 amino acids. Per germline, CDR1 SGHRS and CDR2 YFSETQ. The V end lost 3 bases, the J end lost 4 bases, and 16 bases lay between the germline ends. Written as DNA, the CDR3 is TGCGCCAGCAGCTCCTCACAGGGCGGGTTCACTGAAGCTTTCTTT. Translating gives CASSSSQGGFTEAFF.

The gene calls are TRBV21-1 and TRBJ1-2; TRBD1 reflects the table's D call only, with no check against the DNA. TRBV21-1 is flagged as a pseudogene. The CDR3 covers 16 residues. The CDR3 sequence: CASSKLRDRGTYGYTF. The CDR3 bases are TGTGCCAGCAGCAAGTTGCGGGACAGGGGAACCTATGGCTACACCTTC.

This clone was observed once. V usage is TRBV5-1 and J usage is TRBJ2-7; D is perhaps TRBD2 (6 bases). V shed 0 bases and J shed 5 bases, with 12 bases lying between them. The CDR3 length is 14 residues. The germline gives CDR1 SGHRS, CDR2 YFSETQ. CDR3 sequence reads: CASSLVSSVNEQYF. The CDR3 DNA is TGCGCCAGCAGCTTGGTGTCTAGCGTTAACGAGCAGTACTTC.

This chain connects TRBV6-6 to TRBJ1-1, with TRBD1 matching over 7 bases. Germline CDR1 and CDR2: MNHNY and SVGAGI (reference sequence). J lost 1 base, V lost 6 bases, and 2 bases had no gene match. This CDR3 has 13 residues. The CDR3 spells CASRRQGNTEAFF. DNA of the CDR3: TGTGCCAGCAGGAGACAGGGGAACACTGAAGCTTTCTTT.

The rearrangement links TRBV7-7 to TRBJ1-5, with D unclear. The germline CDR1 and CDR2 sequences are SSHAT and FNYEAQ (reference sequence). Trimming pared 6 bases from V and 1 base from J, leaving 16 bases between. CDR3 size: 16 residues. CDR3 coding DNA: TGTGCCAGCAGTCTTTGGGGATCTGGGAGCAATCAGCCCCAGCATTTT. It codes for CASSLWGSGSNQPQHF.

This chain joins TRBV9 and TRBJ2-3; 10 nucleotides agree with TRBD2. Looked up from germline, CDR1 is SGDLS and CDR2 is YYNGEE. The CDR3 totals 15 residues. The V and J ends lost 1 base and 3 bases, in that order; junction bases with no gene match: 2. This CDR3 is CASSVTSGITDTQYF. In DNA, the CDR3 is TGTGCCAGCAGCGTAACTAGCGGGATAACAGATACGCAGTATTTT.

The CDR3 spells CASSQDILGGTGELFF. CDR3 DNA sequence: TGCGCCAGCAGCCAAGATATTTTAGGGGGCACCGGGGAGCTGTTTTTT. This chain connects TRBV4-3 to TRBJ2-2; possibly TRBD1 for D (6 bases). Germline CDR1 is LGHNA and CDR2 is YSLEER. The V end lost 0 bases, the J end lost 4 bases, and 12 bases lay between the germline ends. CDR3 length: 16 residues.

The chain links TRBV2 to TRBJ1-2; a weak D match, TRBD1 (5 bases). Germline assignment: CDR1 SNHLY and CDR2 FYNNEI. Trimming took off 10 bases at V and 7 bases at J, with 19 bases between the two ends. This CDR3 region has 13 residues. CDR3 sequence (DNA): TGTGCCAACCTCCGGGACGTAGGCTCTGGCTACACCTTC. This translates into CANLRDVGSGYTF. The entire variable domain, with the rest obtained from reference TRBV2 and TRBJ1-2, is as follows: EPEVTQTPSHQVTQMGQEVILRCVPISNHLYFYWYRQILGQKVEFLVSFYNNEISEKSEIFDDQFSVERPDGSNFTLKIRSTKLEDSAMYFCANLRDVGSGYTFGSGTRLTVV.

CDR3 DNA: TGTGCCAGCAGCGTAGGGGGGGTCAATGAGCAGTTCTTC. Translated, it gives CASSVGGVNEQFF. The chain links TRBV9 to TRBJ2-1; the D gene is possibly TRBD2 (6 bases). This CDR3 is built from 13 residues. The V end lost 0 bases, the J end lost 6 bases, and 7 bases lay between the germline ends. Per the germline V gene, CDR1 is SGDLS and CDR2 is YYNGEE.

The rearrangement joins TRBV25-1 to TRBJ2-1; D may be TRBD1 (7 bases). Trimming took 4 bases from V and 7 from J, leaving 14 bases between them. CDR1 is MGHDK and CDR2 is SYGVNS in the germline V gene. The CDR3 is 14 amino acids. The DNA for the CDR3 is TGTGCCAGCAGTGGACAGGGAGGCAAGAATGAGCAGTTCTTC. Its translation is CASSGQGGKNEQFF.

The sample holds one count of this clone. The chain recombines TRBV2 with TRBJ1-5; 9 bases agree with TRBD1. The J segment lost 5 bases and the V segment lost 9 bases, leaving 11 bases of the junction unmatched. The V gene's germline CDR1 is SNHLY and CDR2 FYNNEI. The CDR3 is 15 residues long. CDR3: CASRYRGQVDQPQHF. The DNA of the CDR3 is TGTGCCAGTAGATACAGGGGGCAAGTTGATCAGCCCCAGCATTTT.

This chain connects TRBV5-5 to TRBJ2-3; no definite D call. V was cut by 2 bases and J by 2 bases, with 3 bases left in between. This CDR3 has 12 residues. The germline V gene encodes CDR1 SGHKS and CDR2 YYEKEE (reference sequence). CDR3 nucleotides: TGTGCCAGCAGCTTAAACACAGATACGCAGTATTTT. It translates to CASSLNTDTQYF. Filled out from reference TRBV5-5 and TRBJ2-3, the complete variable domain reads DAGVTQSPTHLIKTRGQQVTLRCSPISGHKSVSWYQQVLGQGPQFIFQYYEKEERGRGNFPDRFSARQFPNYSSELNVNALLLGDSALYLCASSLNTDTQYFGPGTRLTVL.

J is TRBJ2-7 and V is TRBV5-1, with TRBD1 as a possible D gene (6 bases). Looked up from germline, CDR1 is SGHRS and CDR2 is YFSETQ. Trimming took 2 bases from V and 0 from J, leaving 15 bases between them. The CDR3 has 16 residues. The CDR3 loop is CASSLRTATSSYEQYF. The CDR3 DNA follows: TGCGCCAGCAGCTTACGGACAGCGACCAGCTCCTACGAGCAGTACTTC.

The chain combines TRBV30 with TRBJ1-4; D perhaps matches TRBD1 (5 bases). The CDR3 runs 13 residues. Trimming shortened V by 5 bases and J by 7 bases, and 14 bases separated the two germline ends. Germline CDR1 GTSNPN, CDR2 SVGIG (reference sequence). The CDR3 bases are TGTGCCTGGGGGCCGGGGGGGTTTGAAAAACTGTTTTTT. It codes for CAWGPGGFEKLFF.

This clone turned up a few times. In nucleotides, the CDR3 is TGTGCCAGCAGCTTAGGAGGGGTCGATCAGCCCCAGCATTTT. Translating it yields CASSLGGVDQPQHF. The V call is TRBV7-3, the J call TRBJ1-5; TRBD1 might be the D (5 bases). CDR3 size: 14 residues. V lost 2 bases to trimming and J lost 5 bases, with 10 bases between them. Looked up from germline, CDR1 is SGHTA and CDR2 is FQGTGA.

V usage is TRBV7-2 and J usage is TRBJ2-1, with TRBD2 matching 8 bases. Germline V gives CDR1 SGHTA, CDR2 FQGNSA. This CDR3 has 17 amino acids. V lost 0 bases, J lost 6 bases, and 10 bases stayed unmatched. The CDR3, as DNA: TGTGCCAGCAGCTTAGCCTTTAACGGACTAGCAGGCAATGAGCAGTTCTTC. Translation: CASSLAFNGLAGNEQFF.

The CDR3 nucleotides read TGCGCCAGCAGCGTCTGGGACGGCGGGACCGGGGAGCTGTTTTTT. Encoded protein: CASSVWDGGTGELFF. The V call is TRBV5-1, the J call TRBJ2-2; D may be TRBD1 or TRBD2 (5 bases each). The length of the CDR3 is 15 residues. Germline CDR1 and CDR2: SGHRS and YFSETQ. Trimming took off 4 bases at V and 5 bases at J, with 15 bases between the two ends.

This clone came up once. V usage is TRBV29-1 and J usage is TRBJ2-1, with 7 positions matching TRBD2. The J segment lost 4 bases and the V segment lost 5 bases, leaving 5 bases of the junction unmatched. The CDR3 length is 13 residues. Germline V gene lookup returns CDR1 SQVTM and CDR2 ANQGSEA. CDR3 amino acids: CSVYREAYNEQFF. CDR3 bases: TGCAGCGTTTATCGGGAGGCTTACAATGAGCAGTTCTTC.

The CDR3 sequence is CASRPGDRGNTEAFF. CDR3 sequence (DNA): TGCGCCAGCCGTCCCGGGGACAGGGGGAACACTGAAGCTTTCTTT. The J gene is TRBJ1-1, the V gene TRBV5-1, with 10 bases that match TRBD1. The J segment lost 1 base and the V segment lost 7 bases, leaving 7 bases of the junction unmatched. Germline V gene data show CDR1 as SGHRS and CDR2 as YFSETQ. CDR3 length equals 15 residues.

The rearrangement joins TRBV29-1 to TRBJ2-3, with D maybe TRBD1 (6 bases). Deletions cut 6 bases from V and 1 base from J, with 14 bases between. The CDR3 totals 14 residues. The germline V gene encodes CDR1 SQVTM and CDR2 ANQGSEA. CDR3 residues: CSVQQGPGTDTQYF. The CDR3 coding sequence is TGCAGCGTGCAACAGGGACCCGGCACAGATACGCAGTATTTT.

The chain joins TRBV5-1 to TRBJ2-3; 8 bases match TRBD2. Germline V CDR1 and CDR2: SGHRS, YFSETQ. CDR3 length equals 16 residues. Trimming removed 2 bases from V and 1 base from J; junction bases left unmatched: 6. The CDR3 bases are TGCGCCAGCAGCTTTGATCCCGGGGGGGGCACAGATACGCAGTATTTT. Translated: CASSFDPGGGTDTQYF.

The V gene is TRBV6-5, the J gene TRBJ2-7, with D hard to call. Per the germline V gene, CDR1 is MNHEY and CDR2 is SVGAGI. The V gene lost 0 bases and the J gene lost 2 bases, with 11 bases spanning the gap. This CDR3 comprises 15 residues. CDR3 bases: TGTGCCAGCAGTTACTCGAATCCGGCCACCTACGAGCAGTACTTC. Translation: CASSYSNPATYEQYF.